This T cell receptor beta chain was documented in a study of cytomegalovirus exposure and HLA in healthy donors. Findings of the study overall: Within an earlier analysis, most TCR beta V segments proved productive either about 87% or about 30% of the time. For TCR beta chains, V- and J-gene trimming was later linked to a missense DCLRE1C variant.

There are a few counts of this clone. The antigen is undetermined. Between the trimmed V and J ends, which lost 2 bases and 1 base, there was a span of 8 bases. The CDR3 is 14 amino acids. From germline, CDR1 is MNHNS and CDR2 SASEGT. The PCR used 60 Vbeta and 13 Jbeta primers. Assay used: immunoSEQ multiplex PCR; TCRdb lists only in-frame clones, some missing. The table shows about 140,000 clones, with about 78% occurring only once. Everyone who donated was a healthy bone marrow donor. Unrecorded immune exposures were likely, despite nominal health at sampling. The chain has TRBV6-1 and TRBJ1-1; D is unresolved. This sequence originates from a male donor in good health and CMV-seronegative. Sample: PBMCs. CDR3: CASSELAGNTEAFF. CDR3 coding DNA: TGTGCCAGCAGTGAACTGGCAGGGAACACTGAAGCTTTCTTT.